This T cell receptor (beta chain) was documented in a study of T cells in Graves' hyperthyroidism and ophthalmopathy (dated by TCRdb to about 2019). About the investigation overall: Peripheral blood was collected at initial diagnosis, before any treatment. Following sampling, methimazole starting at 30 mg daily was given to hyperthyroidism patients, and high-dose intravenous methylprednisolone was given to ophthalmopathy patients. According to the paper, TCR Vbeta CDR3 sequencing was carried out on around 140 peripheral blood samples, which came from under 50 ophthalmopathy, 75 to 80 hyperthyroidism and about 17 progressor patients. TCR V-J signatures able to tell the groups apart were searched for in a discovery cohort of 90 to 100 patients, of whom 40 to 45 had Graves' ophthalmopathy and roughly 58 had stable Graves' hyperthyroidism. An independent validation cohort of around 19 hyperthyroidism patients and about 16 patients who later progressed to ophthalmopathy tested prospective prediction of ophthalmopathy. In addition, the study compared T-cell repertoires in thyroid tissue and in blood from five or six Graves' hyperthyroidism patients. The roughly 91 discovery patients were randomly divided into training and test sets at a 7:3 ratio.

Graves' hyperthyroidism was defined as stable when no progression to ophthalmopathy occurred over 18 months of follow-up. Hyperthyroidism patients were aged 18 to 65 years and newly diagnosed, with disease duration of less than 2 months. Exclusion was applied to patients with uncontrolled infections, other autoimmune diseases, pregnancy or lactation. Diagnoses relied on clinical symptoms, serum thyroxine and TRAb, thyroid ultrasound and orbital computed tomography. Ficoll-Paque density gradient centrifugation was used to isolate PBMCs from 10 ml of fresh peripheral blood. Total RNA was extracted using Trizol reagent, and RNA quality was assessed on an Agilent 2100 Bioanalyzer. Study-wide conclusions, independent of this receptor: Most expanded thyroid clonotypes (frequency above 0.001) were also found in blood, which suggests that blood repertoires may mirror thyroid immune responses. In validation, the model predicted progression to ophthalmopathy a median of about 6.8 months before onset, with about 71% sensitivity and roughly 73% specificity. In cross-validation, a model built on a 13 V-J signature told ophthalmopathy apart from stable hyperthyroidism with about 90% sensitivity and roughly 81% specificity, and in testing the same model reached 80%/75%. No statistical method was used to set the sample size in advance, and investigators knew the group allocation.

V loses 2 bases of germline sequence and J loses 1 base, and the interval between the two ends is 15 bases. Looking up the germline V gene (reference sequence) yields CDR1 MNHNY and CDR2 SVGAGI. The CDR3, from cysteine to phenylalanine, totals 18 residues. The kept DNA is CDR3 alone, 54 bases in frame from the first base. This clonotype was seen more than once but under ten times. Its antigen is not yet known. The input lacks base qualities; no much larger clone sits a single base away. TCR beta CDR3 regions were amplified from RNA transcripts. The TCR CDR3 was subjected to a first round of RT-PCR using the HTBI primer set and the Qiagen OneStep RT-PCR kit. The libraries were constructed in a second round of multiplex PCR and then size-selected and purified. Sequencing of the libraries was done on an Illumina HiSeq2000 using paired-end 100 bp reads. In the paper's pipeline: Raw data were processed with SOAPnuke, discarding reads with adapters, uncalled bases, mean Phred below 15, or no exact constant-primer or identifier match. COPE v1.2.5 was used to merge high-quality paired reads, and clonotypes were defined as unique nucleotide sequences. Clonotypes were aligned to IMGT TRBV, TRBD and TRBJ reference segments using MiTCR v1.1. The analysis was restricted to V-J combinations with a frequency above 0.0001, which together covered about 99% of the repertoires. The TCS score was defined as the ratio of F50 (clonal expansion) to E x V (chaos), calculated using BLOSUM62-based TCRdist between CDR3 peptides within each V-J. Welch's t-statistics and random forest reduced 450 to 600 V-J features to fewer than 15, which were used in a naive Bayes classifier (R e1071). TCRdb trimmed public reads at Q25 via fastp, called clones via MiXCR and kept in-frame beta chains. Each CDR3 protein gets just one entry, which takes the most common genes and DNA from the rows behind it. The V and J calls here are based on TCRdb, not the publication. This sample lists about 350,000 distinct CDR3 sequences; approximately 15% were detected once. The ten biggest clones cover roughly 25% of the sample.

This clonotype originated in a woman aged 25 to 45 with Graves' hyperthyroidism. The chain is encoded by TRBV6-6 joined to TRBJ2-6, with the identity of the D gene unclear. Specimen: blood. The DNA sequence is TGTGCCAGCAGTTACCTAACCCAATTCCTGTCTGGGGCCAACGTCCTGACTTTC. The translation is CASSYLTQFLSGANVLTF.